This T cell receptor (beta chain) emerged from a study of CXCR3-negative and CXCR3-positive naive CD8 T cells. Study-level information: Total TRB output reached 120 million to 150 million reads, about 1.5 +/- 0.3 million per library. Study-wide results and caveats: CXCR3-negative naive cells had less hydrophobic TRB CDR3s than did CXCR3-positive naive cells.

With UMI labels, 5' RACE was used to prepare the TRB cDNA libraries. TCRdb re-called the 5' RACE reads and shows each CDR3 protein once, DNA omitted. The sample includes some 150,000 distinct CDR3 sequences. On this clonotype: Its cognate antigen is unknown.

Those CD8+ T cells considered naive were CD45RO-CCR7+CD27+CD95-. The length of the CDR3 is 15 residues. Germline lookup yields CDR1 SGHVS and CDR2 FNYEAQ. The chain joins TRBV7-6 to TRBJ2-2. This receptor was obtained from a human donor in good health. Some clones in this sample may be carry-over from other donors' samples. The sample was naive CXCR3+ CD8+ T cells from blood. Described subset: CD45RO-CCR7+CD27+CD95- naive CD8+ T cells expressing CXCR3 (TNR3+). CDR3 region: CASSLSGGITGELFF. The full variable domain, its missing parts supplied by reference TRBV7-6 and TRBJ2-2, is GAGVSQSPRYKVTKRGQDVALRCDPISGHVSLYWYRQALGQGPEFLTYFNYEAQQDKSGLPNDRFSAERPEGSISTLTIQRTEQRDSAMYRCASSLSGGITGELFFGEGSRLTVL.